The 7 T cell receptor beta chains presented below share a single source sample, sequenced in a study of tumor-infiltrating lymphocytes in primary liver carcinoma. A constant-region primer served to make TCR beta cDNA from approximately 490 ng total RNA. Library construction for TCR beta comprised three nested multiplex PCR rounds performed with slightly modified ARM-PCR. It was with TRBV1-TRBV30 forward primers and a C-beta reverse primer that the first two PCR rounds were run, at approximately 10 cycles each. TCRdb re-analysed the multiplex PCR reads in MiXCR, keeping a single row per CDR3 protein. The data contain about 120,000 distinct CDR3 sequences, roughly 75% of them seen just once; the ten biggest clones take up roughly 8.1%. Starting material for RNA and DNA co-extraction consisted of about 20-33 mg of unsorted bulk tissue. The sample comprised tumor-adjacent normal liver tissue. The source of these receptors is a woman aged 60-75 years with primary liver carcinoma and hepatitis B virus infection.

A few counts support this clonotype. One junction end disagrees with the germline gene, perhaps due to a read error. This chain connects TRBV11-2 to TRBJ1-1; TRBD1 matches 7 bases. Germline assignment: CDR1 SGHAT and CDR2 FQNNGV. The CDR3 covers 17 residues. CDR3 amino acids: CASRLFPRTGMNTGAFF. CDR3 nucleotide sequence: TGTGCCAGCAGATTATTCCCACGGACAGGTATGAACACTGGAGCTTTCTTT.

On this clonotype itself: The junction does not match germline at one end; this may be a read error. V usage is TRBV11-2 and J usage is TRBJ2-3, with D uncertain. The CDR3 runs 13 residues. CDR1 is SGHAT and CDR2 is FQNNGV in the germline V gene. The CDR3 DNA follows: TGTGTCAGCAACACACGCTTGTCTGATACGCAGTATTTT. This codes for CVSNTRLSDTQYF.

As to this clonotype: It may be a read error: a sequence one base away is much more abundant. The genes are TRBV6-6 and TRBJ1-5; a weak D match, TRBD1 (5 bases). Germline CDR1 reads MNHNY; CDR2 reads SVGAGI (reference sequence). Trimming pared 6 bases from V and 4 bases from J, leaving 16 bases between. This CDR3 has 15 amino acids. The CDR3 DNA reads TGTGCCAGCAGAGCGTGGGACGGGGGTAATCAGCCCCAGCATTTT. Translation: CASRAWDGGNQPQHF.

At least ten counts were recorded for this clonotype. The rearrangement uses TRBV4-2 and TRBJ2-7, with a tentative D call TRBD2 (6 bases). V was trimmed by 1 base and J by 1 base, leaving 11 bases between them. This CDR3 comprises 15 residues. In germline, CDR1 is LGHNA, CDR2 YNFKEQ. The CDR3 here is CASSQVLADSYEQYF. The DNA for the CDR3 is TGTGCCAGCAGCCAAGTTTTAGCGGATTCCTACGAGCAGTACTTC.

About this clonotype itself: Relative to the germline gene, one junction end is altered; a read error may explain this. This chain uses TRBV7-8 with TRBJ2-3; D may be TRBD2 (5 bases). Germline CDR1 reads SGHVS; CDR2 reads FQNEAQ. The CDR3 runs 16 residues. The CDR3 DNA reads TGTGCCAGTAGCTTAGAGGCGGGTTGGCCCACAGATACGCAGTATTTT. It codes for CASSLEAGWPTDTQYF. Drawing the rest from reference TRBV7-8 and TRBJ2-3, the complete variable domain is GAGVSQSPRYKVAKRGQDVALRCDPISGHVSLFWYQQALGQGPEFLTYFQNEAQLDKSGLPSDRFFAERPEGSVSTLKIQRTQQEDSAVYLCASSLEAGWPTDTQYFGPGTRLTVL.

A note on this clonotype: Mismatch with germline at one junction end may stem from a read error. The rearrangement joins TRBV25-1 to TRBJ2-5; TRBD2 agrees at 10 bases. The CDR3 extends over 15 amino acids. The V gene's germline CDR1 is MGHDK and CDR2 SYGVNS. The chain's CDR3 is CVSSESGLAEETQYF. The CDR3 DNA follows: TGTGTCAGCAGTGAATCCGGACTAGCGGAGGAGACCCAGTACTTC. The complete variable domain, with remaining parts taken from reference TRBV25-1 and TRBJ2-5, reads EADIYQTPRYLVIGTGKKITLECSQTMGHDKMYWYQQDPGMELHLIHYSYGVNSTEKGDLSSESTVSRIRTEHFPLTLESARPSHTSQYLCVSSESGLAEETQYFGPGTRLLVL.

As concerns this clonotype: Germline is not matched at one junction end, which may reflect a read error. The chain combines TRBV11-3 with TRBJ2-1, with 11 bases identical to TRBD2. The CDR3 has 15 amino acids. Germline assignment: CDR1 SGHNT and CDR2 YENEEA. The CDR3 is CASSPETSGNCEQFF. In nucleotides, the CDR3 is TGTGCCAGCAGCCCAGAGACTAGCGGGAACTGTGAGCAATTCTTC.